This TCR beta chain is drawn from a study of human T cells and chemical hapten exposure. TCRdb reprocessed the RACE reads with MiXCR, giving one entry per CDR3 protein. The repertoire holds some 340,000 distinct CDR3 sequences, with approximately 6.9% as singletons. The CDR3 spans 14 residues. The V end was cut by 3 bases, the J end by 5 bases, with 11 bases between. Germline V gene lookup returns CDR1 KGHSH and CDR2 LQKENI. Time point here: patch test 1, 2 weeks after DPC sensitization. Noted treatment: therapeutic diphenylcyclopropenone sensitization with weekly scalp DPC. The clonotype originates from a woman in her late teens or twenties with alopecia areata. Some clones in this sample may be carry-over from other donors' samples. This chain joins TRBV18 and TRBJ1-5, with D perhaps TRBD1 (5 bases). Source: whole blood, taken in connection with sensitization to the hapten diphenylcyclopropenone (DPC). CDR3 coding DNA: TGTGCCAGCTCACCCCAGGGCGGTGATCAGCCCCAGCATTTT. As protein: CASSPQGGDQPQHF.